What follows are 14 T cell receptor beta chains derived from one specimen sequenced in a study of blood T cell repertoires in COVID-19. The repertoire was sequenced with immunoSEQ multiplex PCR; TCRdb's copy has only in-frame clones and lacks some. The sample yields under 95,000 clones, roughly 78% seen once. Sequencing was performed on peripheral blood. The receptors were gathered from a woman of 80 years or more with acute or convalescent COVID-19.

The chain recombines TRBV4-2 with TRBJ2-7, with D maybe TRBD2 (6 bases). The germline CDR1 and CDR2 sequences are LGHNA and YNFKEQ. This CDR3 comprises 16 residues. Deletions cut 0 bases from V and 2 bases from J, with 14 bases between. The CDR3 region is CASSQDTASDPYEQYF. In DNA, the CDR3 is TGTGCCAGCAGCCAAGATACGGCTAGCGACCCCTACGAGCAGTACTTC.

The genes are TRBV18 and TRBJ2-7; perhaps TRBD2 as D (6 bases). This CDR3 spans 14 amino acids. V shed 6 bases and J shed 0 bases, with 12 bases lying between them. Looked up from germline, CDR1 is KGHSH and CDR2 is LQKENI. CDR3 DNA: TGTGCCAGCTCTGGCGACGGGAGCTCCTACGAGCAGTACTTC. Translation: CASSGDGSSYEQYF.

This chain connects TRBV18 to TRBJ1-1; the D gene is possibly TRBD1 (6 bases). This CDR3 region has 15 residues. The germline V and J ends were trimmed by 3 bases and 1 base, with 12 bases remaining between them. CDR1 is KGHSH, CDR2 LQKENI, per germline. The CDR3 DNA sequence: TGTGCCAGCTCACCTACGACAGGACCGAACACTGAAGCTTTCTTT. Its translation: CASSPTTGPNTEAFF.

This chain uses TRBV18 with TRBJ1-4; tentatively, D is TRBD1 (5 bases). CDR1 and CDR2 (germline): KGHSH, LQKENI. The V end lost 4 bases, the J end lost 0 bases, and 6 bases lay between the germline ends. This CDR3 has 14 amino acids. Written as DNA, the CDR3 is TGTGCCAGCTCACTAGGGGCAACTAATGAAAAACTGTTTTTT. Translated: CASSLGATNEKLFF.

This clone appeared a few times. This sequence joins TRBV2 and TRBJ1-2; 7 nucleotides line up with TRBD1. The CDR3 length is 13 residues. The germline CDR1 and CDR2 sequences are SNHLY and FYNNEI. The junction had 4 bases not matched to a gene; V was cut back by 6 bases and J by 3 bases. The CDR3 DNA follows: TGTGCCAGCAGAGTTGACAGGGACTATGGCTACACCTTC. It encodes CASRVDRDYGYTF. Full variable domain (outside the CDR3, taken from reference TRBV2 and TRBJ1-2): EPEVTQTPSHQVTQMGQEVILRCVPISNHLYFYWYRQILGQKVEFLVSFYNNEISEKSEIFDDQFSVERPDGSNFTLKIRSTKLEDSAMYFCASRVDRDYGYTFGSGTRLTVV.

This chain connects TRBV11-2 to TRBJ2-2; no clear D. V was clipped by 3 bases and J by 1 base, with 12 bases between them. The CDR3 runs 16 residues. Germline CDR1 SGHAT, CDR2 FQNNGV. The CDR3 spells CASSLPSGGNTGELFF. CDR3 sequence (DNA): TGTGCCAGCAGCTTGCCTTCTGGCGGGAACACCGGGGAGCTGTTTTTT. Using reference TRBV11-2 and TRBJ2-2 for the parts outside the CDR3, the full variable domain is EAGVAQSPRYKIIEKRQSVAFWCNPISGHATLYWYQQILGQGPKLLIQFQNNGVVDDSQLPKDRFSAERLKGVDSTLKIQPAKLEDSAVYLCASSLPSGGNTGELFFGEGSRLTVL.

The CDR3 sequence: CASSKLAGGEETQYF. CDR3 nucleotide sequence: TGCGCCAGCAGCAAACTAGCGGGGGGCGAGGAGACCCAGTACTTC. The chain has TRBV10-1 and TRBJ2-5, with 12 positions matching TRBD2. V gave up 6 bases and J gave up 5 bases; unmatched junction bases: 7. Germline V CDR1 and CDR2: WNHNN, SYGVQD (reference sequence). The CDR3 has 15 residues.

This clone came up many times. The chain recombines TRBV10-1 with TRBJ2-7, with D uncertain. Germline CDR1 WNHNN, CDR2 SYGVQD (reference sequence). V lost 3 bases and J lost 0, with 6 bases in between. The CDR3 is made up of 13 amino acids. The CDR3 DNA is TGCGCCAGCAGTGAACCGAGCTCCTACGAGCAGTACTTC. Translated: CASSEPSSYEQYF.

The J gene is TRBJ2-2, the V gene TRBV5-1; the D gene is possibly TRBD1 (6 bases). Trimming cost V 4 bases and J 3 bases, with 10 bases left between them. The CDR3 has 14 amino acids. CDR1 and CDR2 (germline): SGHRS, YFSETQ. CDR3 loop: CASSRDTYTGELFF. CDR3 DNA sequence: TGCGCCAGCAGCCGGGACACTTACACCGGGGAGCTGTTTTTT.

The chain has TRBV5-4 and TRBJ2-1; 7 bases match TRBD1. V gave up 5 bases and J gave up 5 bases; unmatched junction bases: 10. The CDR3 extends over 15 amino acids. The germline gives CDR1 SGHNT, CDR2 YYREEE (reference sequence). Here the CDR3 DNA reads TGTGCCAGCAGGCTGCCCGGGACAGCGGACAATGAGCAGTTCTTC. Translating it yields CASRLPGTADNEQFF.

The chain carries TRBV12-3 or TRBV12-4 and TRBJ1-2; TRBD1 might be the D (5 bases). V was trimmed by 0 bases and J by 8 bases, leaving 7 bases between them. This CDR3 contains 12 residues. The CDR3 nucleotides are TGTGCCAGCAGTTTAGCGGGGGGAGGCTACACCTTC. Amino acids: CASSLAGGGYTF.

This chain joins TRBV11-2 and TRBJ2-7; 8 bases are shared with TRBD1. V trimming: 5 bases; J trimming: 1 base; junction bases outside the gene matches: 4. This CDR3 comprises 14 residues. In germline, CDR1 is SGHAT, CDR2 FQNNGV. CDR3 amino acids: CASSAQGVSYEQYF. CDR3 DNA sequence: TGTGCCAGCAGCGCACAGGGGGTGTCCTACGAGCAGTACTTC.

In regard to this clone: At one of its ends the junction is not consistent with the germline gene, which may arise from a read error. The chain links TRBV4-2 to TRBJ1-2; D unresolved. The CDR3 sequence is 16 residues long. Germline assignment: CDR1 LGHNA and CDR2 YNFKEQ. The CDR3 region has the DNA TGTGCCAGCAGGCAAGATCTGACCGGAGGCCTGGTCGGCTACACCTTC. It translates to CASRQDLTGGLVGYTF.

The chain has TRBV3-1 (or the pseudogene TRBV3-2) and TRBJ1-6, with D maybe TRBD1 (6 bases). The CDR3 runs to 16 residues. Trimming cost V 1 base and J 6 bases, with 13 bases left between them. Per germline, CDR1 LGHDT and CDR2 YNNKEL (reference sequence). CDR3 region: CASSQAMIQGNSPLHF. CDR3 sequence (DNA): TGTGCCAGCAGCCAAGCGATGATACAGGGTAATTCACCCCTCCACTTT.